A single sample is the source of the 21 T cell receptor beta chains below, sequenced in a study of CD8 T cell repertoires and HIV-1 epitope variants. These receptors have no identified antigens. The data were produced by immunoSEQ multiplex PCR, yet TCRdb's version contains in-frame clones alone and is incomplete. The table shows a few thousand clones, with 55% to 80% occurring only once. What was sequenced was cultured CD8+ T cells derived from PBMCs. These receptors all stem from a male donor with HIV.

The rearrangement links TRBV5-6 to TRBJ2-1; D unresolved. The germline gives CDR1 SGHDT, CDR2 YYEEEE. V lost 0 bases to trimming and J lost 1 base, with 8 bases between them. The CDR3 is 15 residues long. The CDR3 spells CASSLAAVSYNEQFF. Here the CDR3 DNA reads TGTGCCAGCAGCTTGGCTGCGGTTTCCTACAATGAGCAGTTCTTC.

In DNA form, the CDR3 reads TGTGCCAGCACCATCCAACGAGGGGGGCTGAGCGAAAAACTGTTTTTT. This codes for CASTIQRGGLSEKLFF. V is TRBV7-9 and J is TRBJ1-4, with D tentatively TRBD1 (6 bases). Germline V gene lookup returns CDR1 SEHNR and CDR2 FQNEAQ (reference sequence). The CDR3 has 16 residues. The ends were cut back, 7 bases at V and 8 bases at J, with 23 bases in the middle. Combining the CDR3 with reference TRBV7-9 and TRBJ1-4 gives the whole variable domain DTGVSQNPRHKITKRGQNVTFRCDPISEHNRLYWYRQTLGQGPEFLTYFQNEAQLEKSRLLSDRFSAERPKGSFSTLEIQRTEQGDSAMYLCASTIQRGGLSEKLFFGSGTQLSVL.

V gene TRBV5-4 combines with J gene TRBJ1-1; 7 bases agree with TRBD1. V trimming: 2 bases; J trimming: 6 bases; junction bases outside the gene matches: 7. CDR3 length equals 14 residues. The germline gives CDR1 SGHNT, CDR2 YYREEE (reference sequence). Here the CDR3 reads CASSFQGGIPEAFF. CDR3 DNA: TGTGCCAGCAGCTTCCAGGGGGGGATTCCTGAAGCTTTCTTT.

The gene calls are TRBV7-9 and TRBJ2-2; 10 bases align to TRBD2. Trimming at V came to 5 bases and at J to 7 bases, leaving 13 bases not matched to a gene. The CDR3 loop spans 17 amino acids. Germline values: CDR1 SEHNR, CDR2 FQNEAQ (reference sequence). This CDR3 is CASSAETIGTSVGELFF. CDR3 nucleotide sequence: TGTGCCAGCAGCGCCGAGACCATAGGGACTAGCGTCGGGGAGCTGTTTTTT.

The genes are TRBV28 and TRBJ1-1, with a tentative D call TRBD1 (5 bases). Trimming shortened V by 6 bases and J by 1 base, and 12 bases separated the two germline ends. Per germline, CDR1 MDHEN and CDR2 SYDVKM. This CDR3 spans 14 amino acids. The CDR3 loop is CASSALQENTEAFF. The CDR3, as DNA: TGTGCCAGCAGCGCACTACAGGAGAACACTGAAGCTTTCTTT.

V and J are TRBV19 and TRBJ1-1; no clear D gene. The germline V and J ends were trimmed by 4 bases and 1 base, with 4 bases remaining between them. The CDR3 runs 12 residues. Per germline, CDR1 LNHDA and CDR2 SQIVND (reference sequence). CDR3 region: CASSTGNTEAFF. Here the CDR3 DNA reads TGTGCCAGTAGTACGGGGAACACTGAAGCTTTCTTT.

The table lists this clone with a few counts. V and J are TRBV7-9 and TRBJ2-3, with D possibly being TRBD2 (6 bases). The CDR3 extends over 15 amino acids. Trimming pared 5 bases from V and 3 bases from J, leaving 15 bases between. In germline, CDR1 is SEHNR, CDR2 FQNEAQ (reference sequence). CDR3 coding DNA: TGTGCCAGCAGCGCTCGGGACTCGGCGACAGATACGCAGTATTTT. Amino acids: CASSARDSATDTQYF.

The chain has TRBV2 and TRBJ1-1; TRBD1 matches at 10 bases. Germline V lookup: CDR1 SNHLY, CDR2 FYNNEI. This CDR3 contains 17 residues. V trimming: 5 bases; J trimming: 4 bases; junction bases outside the gene matches: 13. This chain's CDR3 is CASSSPGTGVISTEAFF. The DNA for the CDR3 is TGTGCCAGCAGTTCCCCCGGGACAGGGGTGATTTCCACTGAAGCTTTCTTT.

The chain has TRBV4-3 and TRBJ1-5; no firm D call. Trimming pared 0 bases from V and 3 bases from J, leaving 9 bases between. Germline V gene data show CDR1 as LGHNA and CDR2 as YSLEER. The CDR3 length is 15 residues. The CDR3 DNA reads TGCGCCAGCAGCCAAGATAGGAACTACAATCAGCCCCAGCATTTT. Protein sequence: CASSQDRNYNQPQHF.

This clone was detected a few times. V usage is TRBV27 and J usage is TRBJ2-2; 10 bases line up with TRBD2. J lost 2 bases, V lost 4 bases, and 10 bases had no gene match. This CDR3 region has 18 residues. CDR1 is MNHEY, CDR2 SMNVEV, per germline (reference sequence). The DNA of the CDR3 is TGTGCCAGCAGTTCAACGACAACTAGCGGGAACAACACCGGGGAGCTGTTTTTT. Protein product: CASSSTTTSGNNTGELFF.

The CDR3 region is CASSPIIGQGYHEQFF. The CDR3 bases are TGTGCCAGCAGTCCCATAATAGGACAGGGTTACCATGAGCAGTTCTTC. The chain recombines TRBV28 with TRBJ2-1, with 8 bases identical to TRBD1. Trimming at V came to 5 bases and at J to 8 bases, leaving 14 bases not matched to a gene. The V gene's germline CDR1 is MDHEN and CDR2 SYDVKM. This CDR3 comprises 16 residues.

The V and J genes are TRBV5-1 and TRBJ2-7, with D possibly being TRBD1 or TRBD2 (6 bases each). This CDR3 comprises 15 residues. The germline V and J ends were trimmed by 3 bases and 0 bases, with 13 bases remaining between them. The V gene's germline CDR1 is SGHRS and CDR2 YFSETQ. CDR3 loop: CASSSLATGSYEQYF. The CDR3 DNA reads as TGCGCCAGCAGCTCCCTAGCGACAGGCTCCTACGAGCAGTACTTC.

This chain joins TRBV4-3 and TRBJ2-3; no reliable D call. V gave up 0 bases and J gave up 2 bases, with 0 bases separating them. Germline V lookup: CDR1 LGHNA, CDR2 YSLEER. The CDR3 is 12 residues long. The CDR3, as DNA: TGCGCCAGCAGCCAAGACACAGATACGCAGTATTTT. Amino acids: CASSQDTDTQYF.

The chain combines TRBV6-5 with TRBJ2-1; D ambiguous. The length of the CDR3 is 12 residues. V dropped 5 bases and J dropped 6 bases, with 8 bases sitting between them. Germline V gene sequence: CDR1 MNHEY, CDR2 SVGAGI. DNA for the CDR3: TGTGCCAGCAGTATAATTCTCAATGAGCAGTTCTTC. It encodes CASSIILNEQFF.

By sample share, this clone is medium-sized. This sequence joins TRBV27 and TRBJ1-6, with TRBD1 identical over 7 bases. Germline lookup yields CDR1 MNHEY and CDR2 SMNVEV (reference sequence). CDR3 length equals 11 residues. V shed 4 bases and J 14 bases; nucleotides not matched to a gene: 2. The CDR3 bases are TGTGCCAGCAGTTCCGGGACAGCCCTCCACTTT. This sequence encodes CASSSGTALHF.

The chain couples TRBV6-6 to TRBJ2-7; D gene uncertain. V lost 3 bases to trimming and J lost 2 bases, with 11 bases between them. The length of the CDR3 is 14 residues. Germline V gene lookup returns CDR1 MNHNY and CDR2 SVGAGI (reference sequence). CDR3 region: CASSYSGPTYEQYF. CDR3 DNA sequence: TGTGCCAGCAGTTATTCCGGGCCCACCTACGAGCAGTACTTC.

The chain joins TRBV7-9 to TRBJ1-5, with D hard to call. V dropped 1 base and J dropped 5 bases, with 6 bases sitting between them. There are 13 residues in the CDR3. Looked up from germline, CDR1 is SEHNR and CDR2 is FQNEAQ (reference sequence). The CDR3 reads CASSLGTDQPQHF. The CDR3 DNA follows: TGTGCCAGCAGCTTAGGTACAGATCAGCCCCAGCATTTT.

The chain links TRBV6-5 to TRBJ1-1, with D perhaps matching TRBD1 (6 bases). Per the germline V gene, CDR1 is MNHEY and CDR2 is SVGAGI. Trimming pared 5 bases from V and 6 bases from J, leaving 16 bases between. There are 14 residues in the CDR3. This CDR3 reads CASSGRVGQPEAFF. The CDR3 DNA reads as TGTGCCAGCAGTGGACGAGTTGGACAGCCTGAAGCTTTCTTT.

V and J are TRBV6-4 and TRBJ1-2; D is unresolved. Trimming shortened V by 3 bases and J by 3 bases, and 17 bases separated the two germline ends. Germline lookup yields CDR1 MRHNA and CDR2 SNTAGT. The CDR3 is made up of 16 amino acids. The CDR3, as DNA: TGTGCCAGCAGTGAACTTCCACAAGACCTAGACTATGGCTACACCTTC. Its protein product is CASSELPQDLDYGYTF.

The chain employs TRBV7-3 and TRBJ2-5; 8 bases line up with TRBD2. Germline CDR1 and CDR2: SGHTA and FQGTGA. The CDR3 consists of 14 residues. After removal of 0 bases from V and 5 bases from J, the junction contained 2 bases not matched to a gene. The CDR3 DNA reads TGTGCCAGCAGCTTAACTAGCGGGGCCGAGACCCAGTACTTC. Protein product: CASSLTSGAETQYF. Filled out from reference TRBV7-3 and TRBJ2-5, the complete variable domain reads GAGVSQTPSNKVTEKGKYVELRCDPISGHTALYWYRQSLGQGPEFLIYFQGTGAADDSGLPNDRFFAVRPEGSVSTLKIQRTERGDSAVYLCASSLTSGAETQYFGPGTRLLVL.

This clone turned up a few times. The J gene is TRBJ1-1, the V gene TRBV5-4, with D possibly TRBD1 on 5 matching bases. In germline, CDR1 is SGHNT, CDR2 YYREEE (reference sequence). The CDR3 loop spans 15 amino acids. The V end lost 0 bases, the J end lost 1 base, and 10 bases lay between the germline ends. DNA for the CDR3: TGTGCCAGCAGCTTGGGACAGAGAACGAACACTGAAGCTTTCTTT. Protein product: CASSLGQRTNTEAFF.